These T cell receptor beta chains were read from a single sample in a study of neurological immune-mediated disorders. TCRdb recomputed calls from the 5' RACE reads with MiXCR, one row per CDR3 protein. This sample has about 60,000 distinct CDR3 sequences, with roughly 10% found just once. Specimen: PBMCs. These receptors originate from a man in his thirties or forties in good health. Each CDR3 is given with its conserved first and last residue. A D gene is named only where the DNA matches it firmly. Size values are once, few and many counts, or a class for expanded clones, and some rows have none.

size: few
D: NA
J: TRBJ2-1
V: TRBV27
DNA: TGTGCCAGCAGTCCATCAAGAGGCATGGATGAGCAGTTCTTC
CDR3: CASSPSRGMDEQFF

size: NA
D: TRBD2
J: TRBJ2-1
V: TRBV7-9
DNA: TGTGCCAGAAGTTTGGGACTAGCGGCCTACAATGAGCAGTTCTTC
CDR3: CARSLGLAAYNEQFF

size: many
D: NA
J: TRBJ2-7
V: TRBV28
DNA: TGTGCCAGCAGTTTGACATTGGGCCACACCGAGCAGTACTTC
CDR3: CASSLTLGHTEQYF

size: many
D: NA
J: TRBJ1-4
V: TRBV7-9
DNA: TGTGCCAGCAGGGGAGAAACAACTAATGAAAAACTGTTTTTT
CDR3: CASRGETTNEKLFF

size: many
D: NA
J: TRBJ2-3
V: TRBV7-2
DNA: TGTGCCAGCAGCTTAGGGGGTCACACAGATACGCAGTATTTT
CDR3: CASSLGGHTDTQYF

size: many
D: NA
J: TRBJ2-5
V: TRBV5-1
DNA: TGCGCCAGCAGCGGAGGGATCGCGTCGGAAGAGACCCAGTACTTC
CDR3: CASSGGIASEETQYF

size: many
D: TRBD1
J: TRBJ2-2
V: TRBV2
DNA: TGTGCCAACTCAGGAGGACAGGGGGTCGGGGAGCTGTTTTTT
CDR3: CANSGGQGVGELFF

size: many
D: NA
J: TRBJ1-5
V: TRBV7-2
DNA: TGTGCCAGCAGCTTAGAGTCAGGGAGTAGCAATCAGCCCCAGCATTTT
CDR3: CASSLESGSSNQPQHF

size: many
D: TRBD1
J: TRBJ2-7
V: TRBV7-2
DNA: TGTGCCAGCAGCCCGGGACAGGGGCGGGACGAGCAGTACTTC
CDR3: CASSPGQGRDEQYF

size: many
D: NA
J: TRBJ2-7
V: TRBV5-1
DNA: TGCGCCAGCAGCCCATGGGACCGGGACGAGCAGTACTTC
CDR3: CASSPWDRDEQYF

size: many
D: TRBD2
J: TRBJ2-1
V: TRBV5-1
DNA: TGCGCCAGCAGCACACTAGCGGGAGCTCACAATGAGCAGTTCTTC
CDR3: CASSTLAGAHNEQFF

size: many
D: NA
J: TRBJ2-2
V: TRBV28
DNA: TGTGCCAGCAGGGAGGGGGGCACCGGGGAGCTGTTTTTT
CDR3: CASREGGTGELFF

size: many
D: NA
J: TRBJ2-7
V: TRBV20-1
DNA: TGCAGTGCTAGAGATGTCCGACTCACCTACGAGCAGTACTTC
CDR3: CSARDVRLTYEQYF

size: many
D: TRBD1
J: TRBJ1-4
V: TRBV12-3/TRBV12-4
DNA: TGTGCCAGCAGTCCCGGGACAGGGAATGAAAAACTGTTTTTT
CDR3: CASSPGTGNEKLFF

size: few
D: NA
J: TRBJ1-3
V: TRBV29-1
DNA: TGCAGCTTTCGGTTGGGGGAGACCATATATTTT
CDR3: CSFRLGETIYF

size: many
D: TRBD1
J: TRBJ2-7
V: TRBV7-2
DNA: TGTGCCAGCAGCTCCAGCAGGGGGCCGTACGAGCAGTACTTC
CDR3: CASSSSRGPYEQYF

size: many
D: NA
J: TRBJ1-2
V: TRBV6-2/TRBV6-3
DNA: TGTGCCAGCAGGGAACGCAGCTATGATGGCTACACCTTC
CDR3: CASRERSYDGYTF

size: many
D: NA
J: TRBJ1-1
V: TRBV24-1
DNA: TGTGCCACCGTAGAGGAGACCACTGAAGCTTTCTTT
CDR3: CATVEETTEAFF

size: many
D: NA
J: TRBJ2-6
V: TRBV19
DNA: TGTGCCAGTAGTCAGGTCTCTGGGGCCAACGTCCTGACTTTC
CDR3: CASSQVSGANVLTF

size: many
D: NA
J: TRBJ2-2
V: TRBV12-3/TRBV12-4
DNA: TGTGCCAGCAGTTTTCAAGGGAGCACCGGGGAGCTGTTTTTT
CDR3: CASSFQGSTGELFF

size: many
D: TRBD1
J: TRBJ2-1
V: TRBV28
DNA: TGTGCCAGCAGTCCCACCGGGACAGAAATAGACTCCTCCTACAATGAGCAGTTCTTC
CDR3: CASSPTGTEIDSSYNEQFF

size: NA
D: TRBD2
J: TRBJ2-1
V: TRBV11-2
DNA: TGTGCCAGCAGCCCCCCCGCGGGAGGGGGAGATGAGCAGTTCTTC
CDR3: CASSPPAGGGDEQFF

size: few
D: TRBD2
J: TRBJ2-5
V: TRBV12-3/TRBV12-4
DNA: TGTGCCAGCAGTAGGACTAGCGGGGGGACCCAGTACTTC
CDR3: CASSRTSGGTQYF

size: many
D: TRBD2
J: TRBJ2-5
V: TRBV12-3/TRBV12-4
DNA: TGTGCCAGCAGCCCCGGGGGGCTAGCGGGAAGAGAGACCCAGTACTTC
CDR3: CASSPGGLAGRETQYF

size: many
D: NA
J: TRBJ1-5
V: TRBV6-6
DNA: TGTGCCAGCAGTTACTCAGGGACTCAAGGGCCCCAGCATTTT
CDR3: CASSYSGTQGPQHF

size: many
D: NA
J: TRBJ2-6
V: TRBV6-2/TRBV6-3
DNA: TGTGCCAGCAGTTACTCCGGGCAGCCCCCTGGGGCCAACGTCCTGACTTTC
CDR3: CASSYSGQPPGANVLTF

size: many
D: NA
J: TRBJ2-7
V: TRBV5-1
DNA: TGCGCCAGCAGCCCCACAGGGAGGAGCTCCTACGAGCAGTACTTC
CDR3: CASSPTGRSSYEQYF

size: many
D: NA
J: TRBJ1-4
V: TRBV21-1
DNA: TGTGCCAGCAGCAAGGACAGGGGGCGCGAAAAACTGTTTTTT
CDR3: CASSKDRGREKLFF

size: many
D: NA
J: TRBJ1-5
V: TRBV28
DNA: TGTGCCAGCAGAAATACAGGGTTCAATCAGCCCCAGCATTTT
CDR3: CASRNTGFNQPQHF

size: many
D: NA
J: TRBJ2-7
V: TRBV27
DNA: TGTGCCAGCAGAAAAGGGACAAAGCTCCCATACGAGCAGTACTTC
CDR3: CASRKGTKLPYEQYF

size: many
D: NA
J: TRBJ1-5
V: TRBV12-3/TRBV12-4
DNA: TGTGCCAGCAGTAATAGCAATCAGCCCCAGCATTTT
CDR3: CASSNSNQPQHF

size: many
D: NA
J: TRBJ2-3
V: TRBV14
DNA: TGTGCCAGCAGCCATCTCCTAGGGGCGCACACAGATACGCAGTATTTT
CDR3: CASSHLLGAHTDTQYF

size: many
D: NA
J: TRBJ2-7
V: TRBV5-1
DNA: TGCGCCAGCAGCTTGGCATCATTAACTCAATTTCCGAGCTCCTACGAGCAGTACTTC
CDR3: CASSLASLTQFPSSYEQYF

size: few
D: NA
J: TRBJ2-3
V: TRBV28
DNA: TGTGCCAGCAGCCCCGGGGACCACACAGATACGCAGTATTTT
CDR3: CASSPGDHTDTQYF

size: few
D: NA
J: TRBJ1-2
V: TRBV7-6
DNA: TGTGCCAGCAGCCCCAGGGGCCCCTCCTATGGCTACACCTTC
CDR3: CASSPRGPSYGYTF

size: NA
D: NA
J: TRBJ2-1
V: TRBV15
DNA: TGTGCCACCAGCAGAGATCAGGGATACAATGAGCAGTTCTTC
CDR3: CATSRDQGYNEQFF

size: many
D: TRBD1
J: TRBJ2-7
V: TRBV10-2
DNA: TGCGCCAGCAGTGACCCGGGACAGGGGGCCTACGAGCAGTACTTC
CDR3: CASSDPGQGAYEQYF

size: many
D: TRBD2
J: TRBJ2-5
V: TRBV5-6
DNA: TGTGCCAGCAGCCCGGGACTAGCAGAAGAGACCCAGTACTTC
CDR3: CASSPGLAEETQYF

size: many
D: TRBD2
J: TRBJ2-1
V: TRBV5-1
DNA: TGCGCCAGCAGCTTGGGGACTAGCAATGAGCAGTTCTTC
CDR3: CASSLGTSNEQFF

size: many
D: NA
J: TRBJ1-2
V: TRBV9
DNA: TGTGCCAGCAGCGTAGGATGGGGCTTGGATGGCTACACCTTC
CDR3: CASSVGWGLDGYTF

size: many
D: NA
J: TRBJ2-3
V: TRBV5-1
DNA: TGCGCCAGCAGCTTCGGCCAGGGGCTTAGCACAGATACGCAGTATTTT
CDR3: CASSFGQGLSTDTQYF

size: NA
D: NA
J: TRBJ2-3
V: TRBV29-1
DNA: TGCAGCGTTGAAGAGCTAGCGAGCACAGATACGCAGTATTTT
CDR3: CSVEELASTDTQYF

size: few
D: TRBD1
J: TRBJ1-1
V: TRBV19
DNA: TGTGCCAGTAGGCTGGACAGGGTCAGTGAAGCTTTCTTT
CDR3: CASRLDRVSEAFF

size: NA
D: TRBD1
J: TRBJ2-7
V: TRBV5-1
DNA: TGCGCCAGCAACTCGGGACAGGGGGCTGGTGAGCAGTACTTC
CDR3: CASNSGQGAGEQYF

size: many
D: NA
J: TRBJ2-3
V: TRBV10-2
DNA: TGCGCCAGCACTCGGGCGTCCGCAGATACGCAGTATTTT
CDR3: CASTRASADTQYF

size: few
D: TRBD1
J: TRBJ2-6
V: TRBV5-1
DNA: TGCGCCAGCAGTCAACCACGGACAGGGACGAGGGAGGAATGGGCCGGGGCCAACGTCCTGACTTTC
CDR3: CASSQPRTGTREEWAGANVLTF

size: many
D: TRBD2
J: TRBJ2-1
V: TRBV11-2
DNA: TGTGCCAGCAGCTTATCACCGGGAGGGTTCAATGAGCAGTTCTTC
CDR3: CASSLSPGGFNEQFF

size: many
D: TRBD1
J: TRBJ2-2
V: TRBV5-5
DNA: TGTGCCAGCAGCTTAAGCGGGACAGGGGTCACCGGGGAGCTGTTTTTT
CDR3: CASSLSGTGVTGELFF